This passage covers 11 T cell receptor beta chains from one sample sequenced in a study of Ad26.COV2.S vaccination and SARS-CoV-2 variants. The treatment here: over 15 received Ad26.COV2.S at low or high dose, single or two shots; about 5 received placebo; per-sample allocation not given. Samples were taken on day 63 after the first vaccine or placebo injection. Data came from immunoSEQ multiplex PCR; TCRdb stores just in-frame clones and leaves some out. The table includes about 680,000 clones, 89% detected once. The source material was peripheral blood, sampled in a trial of Ad26.COV2.S vaccine versus placebo. These receptors were collected from a person aged 18 to 65 who received the Ad26.COV2.S COVID-19 vaccine or a placebo.

This chain links TRBV7-2 with TRBJ2-1; 9 nucleotides align to TRBD2. The length of the CDR3 is 13 residues. Germline V lookup: CDR1 SGHTA, CDR2 FQGNSA. Losses at the gene ends were 4 bases for V and 12 bases for J; bases not matched to a gene: 7. CDR3: CASSSLLAGRQFF. The CDR3 DNA follows: TGTGCCAGCAGCTCGCTTCTAGCGGGGAGGCAGTTCTTC.

This chain links TRBV6-5 with TRBJ1-3; 8 bases line up with TRBD1. Germline CDR1 MNHEY, CDR2 SVGAGI. V shed 9 bases, J shed 4 bases, and the junction held 8 bases outside the gene matches. The CDR3 length is 14 residues. CDR3 in amino acids: CASLKDRAGNTIYF. DNA of the CDR3: TGTGCCAGTTTAAAGGACAGGGCAGGAAACACCATATATTTT.

The gene calls are TRBV14 and TRBJ1-1; D perhaps matches TRBD1 (6 bases). The CDR3 runs to 15 residues. V was cut by 1 base and J by 1 base, with 10 bases left in between. Germline V gene sequence: CDR1 SGHDN, CDR2 FVKESK. CDR3 sequence (DNA): TGTGCCAGCAGCCAAGCTTACAGGGAGAACACTGAAGCTTTCTTT. Its translation: CASSQAYRENTEAFF. Looking up the rest from reference TRBV14 and TRBJ1-1 gives the full variable domain: EAGVTQFPSHSVIEKGQTVTLRCDPISGHDNLYWYRRVMGKEIKFLLHFVKESKQDESGMPNNRFLAERTGGTYSTLKVQPAELEDSGVYFCASSQAYRENTEAFFGQGTRLTVV.

The genes are TRBV7-2 and TRBJ1-1; D gene unclear. The length of the CDR3 is 14 residues. Germline V gives CDR1 SGHTA, CDR2 FQGNSA. The V and J ends lost 0 bases and 1 base respectively, with 6 bases between them. The CDR3 protein is CASSLAATNTEAFF. CDR3 bases: TGTGCCAGCAGCTTAGCTGCCACGAACACTGAAGCTTTCTTT.

V is TRBV18 and J is TRBJ1-1, with 7 positions matching TRBD1. Germline V CDR1 and CDR2: KGHSH, LQKENI. CDR3 length: 15 residues. V shed 2 bases, J shed 1 base, and the junction held 4 bases outside the gene matches. This CDR3 is CASSPRTGANTEAFF. The DNA of the CDR3 is TGTGCCAGCTCACCAAGAACAGGGGCGAACACTGAAGCTTTCTTT.

V gene TRBV6-1 combines with J gene TRBJ1-1, with 7 nucleotides matching TRBD1. The germline CDR1 and CDR2 sequences are MNHNS and SASEGT. J gave up 1 base and V 4 bases, and 9 bases lay outside the gene matches. The CDR3 consists of 16 residues. The CDR3 sequence: CASSGTGLTKNTEAFF. As DNA, the CDR3 is TGTGCCAGCAGTGGGACAGGCCTCACTAAGAACACTGAAGCTTTCTTT.

The gene calls are TRBV24-1 and TRBJ2-2; D might be TRBD1 or TRBD2, each matching 5 bases. Trimming left V 10 bases short and J 5 bases short, with 16 bases between. In germline, CDR1 is KGHDR, CDR2 SFDVKD. The length of the CDR3 is 14 residues. The DNA for the CDR3 is TGTGCCACGGCGGGCAGGGCGGGTACCGGGGAGCTGTTTTTT. Its translation: CATAGRAGTGELFF.

The chain joins TRBV6-6 to TRBJ2-5; the D gene is possibly TRBD1 (6 bases). The germline V and J ends were trimmed by 6 bases and 5 bases, with 16 bases remaining between them. The CDR3 contains 14 residues. The germline V gene has CDR1 MNHNY and CDR2 SVGAGI (reference sequence). For the CDR3, the DNA is TGTGCCAGCAGACAGGGCCCTCTCGGGGAGACCCAGTACTTC. It specifies CASRQGPLGETQYF.

This chain links TRBV27 with TRBJ1-6; D is unresolved. From germline, CDR1 is MNHEY and CDR2 SMNVEV (reference sequence). Deletions cut 3 bases from V and 7 bases from J, with 7 bases between. This CDR3 has 13 residues. The CDR3 DNA reads TGTGCCAGCAGTTTTTTTGAGAATTCACCCCTCCACTTT. Amino acids: CASSFFENSPLHF.

Of note for this clone: Other DNA sequences in the sample encode the same CDR3. J is TRBJ1-1 and V is TRBV18, with D uncertain. Germline loops: CDR1 KGHSH, CDR2 LQKENI. The CDR3 spans 13 residues. V was trimmed by 1 base and J by 0 bases, leaving 3 bases between them. The CDR3 spells CASSPLMNTEAFF. DNA for the CDR3: TGTGCCAGCTCACCACTGATGAACACTGAAGCTTTCTTT.

This clone was picked up a small number of times. The genes are TRBV19 and TRBJ2-3, with no clear D. Germline loops: CDR1 LNHDA, CDR2 SQIVND (reference sequence). This CDR3 has 15 amino acids. Trimming took off 2 bases at V and 0 bases at J, with 9 bases between the two ends. The CDR3, as DNA: TGTGCCAGTAGTATACAGGTGGGAAGCACAGATACGCAGTATTTT. Its protein product is CASSIQVGSTDTQYF.